Listed here are 22 T cell receptor beta chains from one sample, sequenced in a study of CD8 T cells in ankylosing spondylitis. Study results and caveats: One TCR beta motif, made up of 7 or 8 highly homologous variants, appeared characteristic of ankylosing spondylitis blood.

A single record per CDR3 protein comes from TCRdb applying MiXCR to the 5' RACE reads. The sample has 700,000 to 1,000,000 distinct CDR3 sequences; approximately 10% are singletons. The antigens of these receptors remain unknown. Sequencing used blood, either unsorted or a sorted T cell fraction (not recorded which). These receptors came from a male donor with ankylosing spondylitis.

This clonotype was counted a few times. The chain employs TRBV5-1 and TRBJ2-3, with D perhaps TRBD1 (5 bases). The CDR3 totals 14 residues. Per germline, CDR1 SGHRS and CDR2 YFSETQ. V gave up 1 base and J gave up 6 bases, with 12 bases separating them. CDR3 nucleotides: TGCGCCAGCAGCTTGTTTGTTCCAGGGGATACGCAGTATTTT. The encoded protein is CASSLFVPGDTQYF.

In this sample, this clonotype turned up many times. The gene calls are TRBV5-1 and TRBJ2-6; the D gene is possibly TRBD2 (6 bases). The germline V and J ends were trimmed by 0 bases and 2 bases, with 6 bases remaining between them. The length of the CDR3 is 15 residues. CDR1 is SGHRS, CDR2 YFSETQ, per germline. CDR3 amino acids: CASSLAGAGANVLTF. The CDR3 coding sequence is TGCGCCAGCAGCTTGGCGGGGGCTGGGGCCAACGTCCTGACTTTC.

This clonotype was found a few times. The chain joins TRBV11-1 to TRBJ1-4; D call uncertain. This CDR3 is 13 amino acids long. Germline loops: CDR1 SGHAT, CDR2 FQDESV (reference sequence). Deletions cut 4 bases from V and 7 bases from J, with 10 bases between. DNA for the CDR3: TGTGCCAGCAGCTCTACCTTCGGTGAAAAACTGTTTTTT. Translated, it gives CASSSTFGEKLFF.

The chain links TRBV10-3 to TRBJ1-1; no clear D gene. The ends were cut back, 4 bases at V and 1 base at J, with 7 bases in the middle. From germline, CDR1 is ENHRY and CDR2 SYGVKD. The CDR3 is 13 amino acids. CDR3 in amino acids: CAISGRPNTEAFF. The CDR3 bases are TGTGCCATCAGTGGACGACCGAACACTGAAGCTTTCTTT.

There are many counts of this clonotype. This rearrangement joins TRBV7-2 to TRBJ2-5; D perhaps matches TRBD2 (6 bases). The CDR3 runs 14 residues. V was clipped by 3 bases and J by 2 bases, with 10 bases between them. In germline, CDR1 is SGHTA, CDR2 FQGNSA. This CDR3 is CASSFQGLQETQYF. The CDR3 DNA reads TGTGCCAGCAGCTTCCAGGGACTGCAAGAGACCCAGTACTTC.

V gene TRBV7-9 combines with J gene TRBJ2-3; 8 bases are a match to TRBD2. The CDR3 has 16 residues. V was pared by 5 bases and J by 4 bases, with 11 bases of the junction left unmatched. The germline V gene encodes CDR1 SEHNR and CDR2 FQNEAQ (reference sequence). The chain's CDR3 is CASSRTPGLVADTQYF. For the CDR3, the DNA is TGTGCCAGCAGCCGAACCCCGGGACTAGTCGCAGATACGCAGTATTTT.

This clonotype was counted ten times or more. The chain combines TRBV20-1 with TRBJ2-1, with a weak D call TRBD2 (6 bases). The germline CDR1 and CDR2 sequences are DFQATT and SNEGSKA (reference sequence). The CDR3 loop spans 15 amino acids. Trimming cost V 3 bases and J 5 bases, with 17 bases left between them. CDR3 coding DNA: TGCAGTGCTAGCGGCCCGGGACTTACTGACAATGAGCAGTTCTTC. It is translated as CSASGPGLTDNEQFF.

This clonotype has only a few counts. No DNA is shown, since the ends of the CDR3 on it are uncertain; the CDR3 is the one TCRdb lists. The CDR3 loop reads CASSIITGGWGSLLQLMKNCFF. The J gene is TRBJ1-4, the V gene TRBV7-7; TRBD1 is the table's D call, not checked against the DNA. Inclusive of both ends, the CDR3 amounts to 22 amino acids. Per germline, CDR1 SSHAT and CDR2 FNYEAQ (reference sequence).

The chain recombines TRBV6-6 with TRBJ2-7, with a weak D call TRBD1 (7 bases). CDR1 MNHNY and CDR2 SVGAGI come from the germline V gene (reference sequence). The V end lost 2 bases, the J end lost 7 bases, and 12 bases lay between the germline ends. There are 13 residues in the CDR3. CDR3 bases: TGTGCCAGCAGTTACCAGACAGGGACTGAGCAGTACTTC. Translation gives CASSYQTGTEQYF.

CDR3 region: CASSGGTSRGDTQYF. The CDR3 bases are TGTGCCAGCAGCGGAGGGACGTCACGGGGAGATACGCAGTATTTT. The chain combines TRBV7-2 with TRBJ2-3, with TRBD2 as a possible D gene (6 bases). This CDR3 is built from 15 residues. From germline, CDR1 is SGHTA and CDR2 FQGNSA. Trimming pared 5 bases from V and 5 bases from J, leaving 17 bases between.

This clonotype was counted many times. V usage is TRBV12-3 or TRBV12-4 and J usage is TRBJ2-1; a weak D match, TRBD1 (5 bases). Deletions cut 2 bases from V and 4 bases from J, with 9 bases between. This CDR3 contains 14 residues. The CDR3 is CASSLPDSYNEQFF. Written as DNA, the CDR3 is TGTGCCAGCAGTTTACCAGACAGTTACAATGAGCAGTTCTTC.

V and J are TRBV6-1 and TRBJ1-5; 9 nucleotides match TRBD1. The CDR3 has 15 residues. CDR1 and CDR2 from the germline V gene are MNHNS and SASEGT. Trimming cost V 5 bases and J 7 bases; bases outside gene matches: 9. The CDR3 DNA is TGTGCCAGCAGTCGCACAGGGGGCGTCGGGCAGCCCCAGCATTTT. It yields the protein CASSRTGGVGQPQHF.

This clonotype turned up a few times. V gene TRBV5-5 combines with J gene TRBJ1-2; TRBD1 matches 7 bases. CDR1 SGHKS and CDR2 YYEKEE come from the germline V gene (reference sequence). J was trimmed by 5 bases and V by 4 bases; bases with no gene match: 8. The CDR3 covers 14 residues. The CDR3 spells CASSDTGTAYGYTF. DNA for the CDR3: TGTGCCAGCAGCGACACCGGGACAGCGTATGGCTACACCTTC.

The V gene is TRBV6-2 or TRBV6-3, the J gene TRBJ2-3, with D possibly TRBD2 on 5 matching bases. The CDR3 length is 14 residues. With 0 bases removed from V and 6 bases from J, the gap between germline ends came to 10 bases. Germline V CDR1 and CDR2: MNHEY, SVGEGT. The CDR3 is CASSYSTRRDTQYF. The CDR3 DNA sequence: TGTGCCAGCAGTTACTCGACACGGAGGGATACGCAGTATTTT.

This chain uses TRBV7-9 with TRBJ1-4; TRBD1 aligns across 10 bases. The CDR3 spans 15 residues. CDR1 and CDR2 (germline): SEHNR, FQNEAQ (reference sequence). Trimming cost V 5 bases and J 4 bases; bases outside gene matches: 4. The CDR3 DNA reads as TGTGCCAGCAGCCCCGGGACAGGGGATAATGAAAAACTGTTTTTT. Residues: CASSPGTGDNEKLFF.

This chain uses TRBV7-3 with TRBJ1-2; D gene uncertain. V dropped 4 bases and J dropped 1 base, with 13 bases sitting between them. The CDR3 is 15 amino acids. Germline lookup yields CDR1 SGHTA and CDR2 FQGTGA. CDR3 amino acids: CASSSPIKFNYGYTF. As DNA, the CDR3 is TGTGCCAGCAGCTCGCCTATAAAATTTAACTATGGCTACACCTTC.

In this sample, this clonotype turned up many times. The chain is built from TRBV7-2 and TRBJ2-6; D gene uncertain. CDR3 length: 16 amino acids. Germline CDR1 is SGHTA and CDR2 is FQGNSA. V lost 1 base and J lost 9, with 16 bases in between. CDR3 loop: CASSLVPGSSGNVLTF. The DNA for the CDR3 is TGTGCCAGCAGCTTAGTTCCCGGCAGTTCGGGCAACGTCCTGACTTTC.

This clonotype was seen a few times. V gene TRBV20-1 combines with J gene TRBJ2-1, with 11 bases that match TRBD2. The CDR3 spans 15 residues. The germline V gene encodes CDR1 DFQATT and CDR2 SNEGSKA (reference sequence). Germline trimming cut 5 bases from V and 4 bases from J; bases unmatched to any gene: 7. CDR3 sequence: CSAPPLAGVYNEQFF. The CDR3 DNA is TGCAGTGCTCCCCCACTAGCGGGAGTGTACAATGAGCAGTTCTTC.

The chain links TRBV20-1 to TRBJ2-5; 8 nucleotides agree with TRBD2. CDR3 length equals 16 residues. J gave up 2 bases and V 0 bases, and 8 bases lay outside the gene matches. CDR1 and CDR2 from the germline V gene are DFQATT and SNEGSKA (reference sequence). As DNA, the CDR3 is TGCAGTGCTAGAGATCCCCAGCGGGGGACTCAAGAGACCCAGTACTTC. It translates to CSARDPQRGTQETQYF.

In its sample, this clonotype was seen a few times. No DNA is shown, since the ends of the CDR3 on it are uncertain; the CDR3 is the one TCRdb lists. This chain links TRBV4-1 with TRBJ2-3; the table's TRBD1 call for D was not verified on the DNA. Termini included, the CDR3 measures 14 amino acids. Germline-derived CDR1 and CDR2 are MGHRA and YSYEKL. This CDR3 is CASSLRARGDTQYF.

This chain joins TRBV29-1 and TRBJ1-4; maybe TRBD1 (5 bases). Looked up from germline, CDR1 is SQVTM and CDR2 is ANQGSEA. The germline V and J ends were trimmed by 4 bases and 5 bases, with 11 bases remaining between them. There are 13 residues in the CDR3. This CDR3 reads CSVAGVINEKLFF. The CDR3 coding sequence is TGCAGCGTTGCGGGGGTTATCAATGAAAAACTGTTTTTT.

This chain connects TRBV20-1 to TRBJ1-2; D unresolved. V shed 5 bases and J shed 4 bases, with 14 bases lying between them. The CDR3 consists of 13 residues. Germline V CDR1 and CDR2: DFQATT, SNEGSKA (reference sequence). The CDR3 coding sequence is TGCAGTGCTGAGGTTACACCCCCCTATGGCTACACCTTC. Its translation: CSAEVTPPYGYTF.